This T cell receptor beta chain was sequenced during a study of sequential checkpoint blockade in melanoma. Background on the study: Each arm's sequence ended with maintenance nivolumab. Matched biopsies came pretreatment and at week 13 for about 24 patients.

Repertoires were generated with immunoSEQ multiplex PCR, while TCRdb's copy carries only in-frame clones and drops some. The data contain about 2,000 clones, about 23% of them seen just once; the ten biggest clones take up about 22%. The treatment here: randomized to nivolumab then ipilimumab (arm A) or the reverse (arm B). This clone is medium-sized by share. After removal of 3 bases from V and 3 bases from J, the junction contained 4 bases not matched to a gene. The length of the CDR3 is 15 residues. Germline V gene sequence: CDR1 SGHNT, CDR2 YENEEA. The material sequenced was tumor tissue (inferred from file names), taken from a patient given nivolumab and ipilimumab in sequence. The rearrangement joins TRBV11-3 to TRBJ2-3; 9 nucleotides match TRBD1. The receptor comes from a human donor with melanoma. CDR3: CASSFPGQGTDTQYF. The CDR3 region has the DNA TGTGCCAGCAGCTTCCCTGGACAGGGGACAGATACGCAGTATTTT.